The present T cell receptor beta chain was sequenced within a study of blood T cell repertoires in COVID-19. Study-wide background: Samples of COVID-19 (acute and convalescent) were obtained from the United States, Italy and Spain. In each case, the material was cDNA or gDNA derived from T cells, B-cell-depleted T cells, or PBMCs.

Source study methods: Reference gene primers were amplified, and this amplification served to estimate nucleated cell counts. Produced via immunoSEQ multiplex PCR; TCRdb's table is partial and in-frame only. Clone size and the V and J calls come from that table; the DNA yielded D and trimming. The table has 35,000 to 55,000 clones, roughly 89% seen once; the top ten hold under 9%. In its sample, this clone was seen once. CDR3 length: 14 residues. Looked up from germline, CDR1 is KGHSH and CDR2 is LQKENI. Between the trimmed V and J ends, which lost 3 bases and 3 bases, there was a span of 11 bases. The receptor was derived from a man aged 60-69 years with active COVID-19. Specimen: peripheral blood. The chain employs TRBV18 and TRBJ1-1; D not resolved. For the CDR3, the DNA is TGTGCCAGCTCACCGTCCGACGGAGACACTGAAGCTTTCTTT. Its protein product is CASSPSDGDTEAFF.